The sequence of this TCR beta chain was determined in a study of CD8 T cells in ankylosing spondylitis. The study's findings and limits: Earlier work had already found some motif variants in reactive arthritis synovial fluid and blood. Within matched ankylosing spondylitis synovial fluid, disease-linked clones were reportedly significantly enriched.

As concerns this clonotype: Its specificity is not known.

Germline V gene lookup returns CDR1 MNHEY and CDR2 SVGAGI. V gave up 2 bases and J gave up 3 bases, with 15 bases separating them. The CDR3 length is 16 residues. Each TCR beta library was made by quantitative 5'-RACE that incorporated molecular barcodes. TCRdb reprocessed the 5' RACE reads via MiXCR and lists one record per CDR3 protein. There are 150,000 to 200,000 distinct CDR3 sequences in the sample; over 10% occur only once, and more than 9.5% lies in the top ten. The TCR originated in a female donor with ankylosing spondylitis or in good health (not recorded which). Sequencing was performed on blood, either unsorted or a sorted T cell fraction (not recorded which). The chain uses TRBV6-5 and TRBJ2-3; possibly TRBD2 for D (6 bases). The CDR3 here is CASSYITGGPTDTQYF. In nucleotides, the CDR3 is TGTGCCAGCAGTTACATAACCGGAGGGCCGACAGATACGCAGTATTTT.